This T cell receptor (beta chain) was documented in a study of cytomegalovirus exposure and HLA in healthy donors. V lost 3 bases to trimming and J lost 2 bases, with 9 bases between them. The CDR3 extends over 14 amino acids. Germline CDR1 reads SGDLS; CDR2 reads YYNGEE. The PCR made use of 60 Vbeta and 13 Jbeta primers. The table came from immunoSEQ multiplex PCR; TCRdb's copy has only in-frame clones and leaves some out. The sample features around 100,000 clones, with 0.45% to 0.6% in its top ten. The sequence was obtained from a middle-aged man in good health and CMV-seronegative. The V and J genes are TRBV9 and TRBJ1-3; D possibly corresponds to TRBD1 (6 bases). The sample consisted of PBMCs. The CDR3 DNA sequence: TGTGCCAGCAGCGACTACAGGGCTGGAAACACCATATATTTT. As protein: CASSDYRAGNTIYF.